The sample holds one count of the clone carrying this T cell receptor beta chain. These data come from a study of CD8 T cells in Susac syndrome. CD8+ and CD4+ T cells were negatively isolated; TEMRA cells were FACS-enriched. There are 13 residues in the CDR3. The germline gives CDR1 LGHDT, CDR2 YNNKEL (reference sequence). V lost 4 bases and J lost 4, with 9 bases in between. RNA in amounts of roughly 0.5 to 1 ug was reverse transcribed with random hexamers. A multiplex approach, immunoSEQ multiplex PCR, amplified TCR beta CDR3 across 54 Vbeta and 13 Jbeta. TCRdb fed the immunoSEQ multiplex PCR reads into MiXCR, producing one record per CDR3 protein. The sample consists of 300,000 to 350,000 distinct CDR3 sequences, 90% to 95% of them appearing once.

The sample consisted of CD4+ T cells from PBMCs. The sequence was obtained from a human donor with multiple sclerosis. The rearrangement links TRBV3-1 to TRBJ2-3, with D perhaps TRBD1 (5 bases). The CDR3 DNA follows: TGTGCCAGCAGCCTCAGGGTAGCAGATACGCAGTATTTT. Residues: CASSLRVADTQYF.